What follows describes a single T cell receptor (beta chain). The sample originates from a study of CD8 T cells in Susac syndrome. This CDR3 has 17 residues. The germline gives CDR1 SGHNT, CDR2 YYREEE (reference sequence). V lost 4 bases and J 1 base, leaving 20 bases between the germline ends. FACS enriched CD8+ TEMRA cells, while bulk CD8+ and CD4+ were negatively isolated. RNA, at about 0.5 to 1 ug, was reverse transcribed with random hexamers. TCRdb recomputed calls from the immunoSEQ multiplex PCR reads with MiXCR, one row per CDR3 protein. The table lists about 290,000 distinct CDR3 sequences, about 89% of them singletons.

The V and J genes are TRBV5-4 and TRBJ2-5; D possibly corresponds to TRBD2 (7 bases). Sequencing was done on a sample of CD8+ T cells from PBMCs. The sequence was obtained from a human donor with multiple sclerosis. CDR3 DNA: TGTGCCAGCAGCCTCTGGGGTGGCGGGGGCCCCCAAGAGACCCAGTACTTC. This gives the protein CASSLWGGGGPQETQYF. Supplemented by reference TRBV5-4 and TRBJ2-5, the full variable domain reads ETGVTQSPTHLIKTRGQQVTLRCSSQSGHNTVSWYQQALGQGPQFIFQYYREEENGRGNFPPRFSGLQFPNYSSELNVNALELDDSALYLCASSLWGGGGPQETQYFGPGTRLLVL.